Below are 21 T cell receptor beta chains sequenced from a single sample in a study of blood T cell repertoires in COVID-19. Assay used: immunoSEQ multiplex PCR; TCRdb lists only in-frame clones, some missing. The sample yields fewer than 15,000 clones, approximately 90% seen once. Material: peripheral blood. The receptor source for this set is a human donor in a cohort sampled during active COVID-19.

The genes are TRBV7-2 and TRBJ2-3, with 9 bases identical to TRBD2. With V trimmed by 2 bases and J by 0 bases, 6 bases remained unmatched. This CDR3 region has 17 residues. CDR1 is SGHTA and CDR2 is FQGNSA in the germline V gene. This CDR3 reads CASSLRLRGGSTDTQYF. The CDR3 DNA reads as TGTGCCAGCAGCTTACGTTTGCGGGGGGGTAGCACAGATACGCAGTATTTT.

The CDR3: CSVGRESGYTF. Here the CDR3 DNA reads TGCAGCGTTGGTAGGGAGAGTGGCTACACCTTC. This sequence joins TRBV29-1 and TRBJ1-2, with D unclear. CDR3 length: 11 amino acids. Germline V gene data show CDR1 as SQVTM and CDR2 as ANQGSEA. Trimming took off 4 bases at V and 7 bases at J, with 10 bases between the two ends.

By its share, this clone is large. CDR3 region: CASSLSMGADYGYTF. The CDR3 DNA reads as TGTGCCAGCAGTTTATCGATGGGGGCAGACTATGGCTACACCTTC. The chain is built from TRBV27 and TRBJ1-2, with TRBD1 as a possible D gene (6 bases). V gave up 0 bases and J gave up 3 bases, with 11 bases separating them. Germline V gene lookup returns CDR1 MNHEY and CDR2 SMNVEV (reference sequence). CDR3 length equals 15 residues.

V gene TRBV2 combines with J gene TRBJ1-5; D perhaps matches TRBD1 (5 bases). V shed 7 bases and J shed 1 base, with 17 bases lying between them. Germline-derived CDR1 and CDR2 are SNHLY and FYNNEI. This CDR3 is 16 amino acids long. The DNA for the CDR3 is TGTGCCAGCAAGCAGTACAGGCTGAGAAGCAATCAGCCCCAGCATTTT. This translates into CASKQYRLRSNQPQHF.

The CDR3 reads CASSSSGSDKNIQYF. The CDR3 bases are TGCGCCAGCAGCTCTAGCGGGAGTGACAAAAACATTCAGTACTTC. The chain combines TRBV10-1 with TRBJ2-4, with 10 bases lining up with TRBD2. CDR1 and CDR2 (germline): WNHNN, SYGVQD (reference sequence). The CDR3 covers 15 residues. J was trimmed by 3 bases and V by 6 bases; bases with no gene match: 5.

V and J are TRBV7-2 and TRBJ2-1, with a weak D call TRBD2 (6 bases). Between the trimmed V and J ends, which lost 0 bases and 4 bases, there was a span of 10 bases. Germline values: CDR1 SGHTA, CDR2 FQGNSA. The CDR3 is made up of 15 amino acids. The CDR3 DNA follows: TGTGCCAGCAGCTTAGCCGGACGGGAGTACAATGAGCAGTTCTTC. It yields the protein CASSLAGREYNEQFF.

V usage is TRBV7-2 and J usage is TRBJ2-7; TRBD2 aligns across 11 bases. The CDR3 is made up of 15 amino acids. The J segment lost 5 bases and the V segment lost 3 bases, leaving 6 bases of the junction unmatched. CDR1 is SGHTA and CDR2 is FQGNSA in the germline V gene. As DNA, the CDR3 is TGTGCCAGCAGCTTTACTAGCGGGAGCCCCCACGAGCAGTACTTC. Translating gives CASSFTSGSPHEQYF.

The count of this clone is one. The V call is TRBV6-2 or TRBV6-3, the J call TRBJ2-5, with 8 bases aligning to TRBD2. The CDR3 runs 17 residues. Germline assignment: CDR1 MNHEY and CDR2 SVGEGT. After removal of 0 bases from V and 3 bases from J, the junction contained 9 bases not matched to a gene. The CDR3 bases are TGTGCCAGCAGTTACTCGGTGGTCGGGAGGGGGGAAGAGACCCAGTACTTC. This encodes CASSYSVVGRGEETQYF.

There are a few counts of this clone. The CDR3 loop reads CASSFLAGVTGELFF. The CDR3 bases are TGTGCCAGCAGTTTTCTAGCGGGGGTCACCGGGGAGCTGTTTTTT. V is TRBV28 and J is TRBJ2-2, with 10 bases lining up with TRBD2. Germline lookup yields CDR1 MDHEN and CDR2 SYDVKM. The length of the CDR3 is 15 residues. Trimming took 3 bases from V and 4 from J; bases not matched to a gene: 2.

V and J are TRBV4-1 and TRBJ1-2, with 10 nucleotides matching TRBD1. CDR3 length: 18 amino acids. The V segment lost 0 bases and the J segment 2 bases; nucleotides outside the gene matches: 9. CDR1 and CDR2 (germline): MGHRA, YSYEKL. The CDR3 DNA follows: TGCGCCAGCAGCCAAGAACCCGACAGGGGGCGGCGAAACTATGGCTACACCTTC. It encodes CASSQEPDRGRRNYGYTF.

CDR3 coding DNA: TGCGCCAGCAGTGAGTCCCCTACCACCGAGCAGTACTTC. As protein: CASSESPTTEQYF. The rearrangement links TRBV10-1 to TRBJ2-7, with D hard to call. Germline V gene lookup returns CDR1 WNHNN and CDR2 SYGVQD (reference sequence). CDR3 length: 13 amino acids. Trimming cost V 0 bases and J 6 bases, with 9 bases left between them.

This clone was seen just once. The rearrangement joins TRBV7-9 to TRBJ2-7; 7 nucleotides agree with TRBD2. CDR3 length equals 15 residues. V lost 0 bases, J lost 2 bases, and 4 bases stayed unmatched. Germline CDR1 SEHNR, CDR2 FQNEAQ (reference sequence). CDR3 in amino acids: CASSLAGREPYEQYF. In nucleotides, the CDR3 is TGTGCCAGCAGCTTAGCGGGGAGGGAACCCTACGAGCAGTACTTC.

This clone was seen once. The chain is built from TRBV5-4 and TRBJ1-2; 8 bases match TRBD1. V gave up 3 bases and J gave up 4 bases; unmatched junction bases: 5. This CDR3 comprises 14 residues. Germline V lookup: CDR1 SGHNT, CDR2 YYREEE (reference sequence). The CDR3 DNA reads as TGTGCCAGCAGCTCGGAGGGGACAGGCTATGGCTACACCTTC. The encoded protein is CASSSEGTGYGYTF.

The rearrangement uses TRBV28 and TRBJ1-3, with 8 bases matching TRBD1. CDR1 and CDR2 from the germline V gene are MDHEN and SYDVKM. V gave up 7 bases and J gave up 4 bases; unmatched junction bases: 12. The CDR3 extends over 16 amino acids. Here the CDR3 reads CASTRPGGLSGNTIYF. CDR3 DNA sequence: TGTGCCAGCACACGACCAGGGGGCCTTTCGGGAAACACCATATATTTT.

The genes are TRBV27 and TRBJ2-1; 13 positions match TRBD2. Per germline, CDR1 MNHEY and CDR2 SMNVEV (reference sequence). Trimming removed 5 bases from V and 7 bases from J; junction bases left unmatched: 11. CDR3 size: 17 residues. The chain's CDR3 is CASSPRRLAGGKNEQFF. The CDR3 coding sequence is TGTGCCAGCAGTCCAAGACGACTAGCGGGAGGAAAGAATGAGCAGTTCTTC.

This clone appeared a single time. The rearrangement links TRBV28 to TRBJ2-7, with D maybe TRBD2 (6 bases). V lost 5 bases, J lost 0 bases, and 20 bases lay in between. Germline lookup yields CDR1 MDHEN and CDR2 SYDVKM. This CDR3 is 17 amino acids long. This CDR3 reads CASSPILGAGPSYEQYF. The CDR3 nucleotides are TGTGCCAGCAGTCCAATCCTAGGGGCGGGGCCCTCCTACGAGCAGTACTTC.

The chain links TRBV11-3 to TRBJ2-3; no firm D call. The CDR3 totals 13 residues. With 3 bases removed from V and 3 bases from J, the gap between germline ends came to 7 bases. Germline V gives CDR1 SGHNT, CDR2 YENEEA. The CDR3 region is CASSFSQTDTQYF. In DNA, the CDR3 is TGTGCCAGCAGCTTTAGCCAGACAGATACGCAGTATTTT.

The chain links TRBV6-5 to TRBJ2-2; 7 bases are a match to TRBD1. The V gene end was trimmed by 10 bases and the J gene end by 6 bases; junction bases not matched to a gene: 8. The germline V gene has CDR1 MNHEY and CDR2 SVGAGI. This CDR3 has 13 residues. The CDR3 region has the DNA TGTGCCACAGGACAGGACCCCGCCGGGGAGCTGTTTTTT. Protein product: CATGQDPAGELFF.

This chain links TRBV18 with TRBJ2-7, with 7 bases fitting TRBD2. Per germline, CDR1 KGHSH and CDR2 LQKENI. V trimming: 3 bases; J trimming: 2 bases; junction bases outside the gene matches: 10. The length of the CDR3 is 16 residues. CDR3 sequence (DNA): TGTGCCAGCTCACCTAGGTCTCGGGAGGCCACCTACGAGCAGTACTTC. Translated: CASSPRSREATYEQYF.

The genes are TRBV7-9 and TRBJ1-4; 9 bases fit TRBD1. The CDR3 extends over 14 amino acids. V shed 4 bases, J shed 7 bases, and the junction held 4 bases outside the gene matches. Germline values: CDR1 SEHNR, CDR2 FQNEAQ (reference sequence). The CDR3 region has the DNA TGTGCCAGCAGCTCGGGACAGGGAGGTGAAAAACTGTTTTTT. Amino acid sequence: CASSSGQGGEKLFF.

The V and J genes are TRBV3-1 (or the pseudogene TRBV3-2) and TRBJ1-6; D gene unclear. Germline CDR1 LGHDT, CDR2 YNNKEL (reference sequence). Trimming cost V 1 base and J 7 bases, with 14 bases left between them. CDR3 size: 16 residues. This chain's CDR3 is CASSQGSGIGNSPLHF. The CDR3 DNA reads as TGTGCCAGCAGCCAAGGATCGGGTATCGGGAATTCACCCCTCCACTTT.